This is a list of T cell receptor beta chains from one sample in a study of T cells in Graves' hyperthyroidism and ophthalmopathy. A single record per CDR3 protein comes from TCRdb applying MiXCR to the multiplex PCR reads. The sample contains 380,000 or so distinct CDR3 sequences, roughly 12% of which appear only once. The sample comprised blood. Every receptor here comes from a man under 40 with Graves' hyperthyroidism that later progressed to Graves' ophthalmopathy. CDR3s include the opening cysteine and the closing phenylalanine or tryptophan. The D gene is left open where the match is weak. Clone sizes are given selectively: once, few, many, or a class where the clone is expanded.

D,size,J,V,DNA,CDR3
.,.,TRBJ2-5,TRBV24-1,TGTGCCACCAGTGATTTGTTGGAGGGGGAGACCCAGTACTTC,CATSDLLEGETQYF
.,few,TRBJ1-6,TRBV6-2/TRBV6-3,TGTGCCAGCAGTTACGAAGGGGTCGAACCCCTCCACTTT,CASSYEGVEPLHF
.,once,TRBJ1-2,TRBV15,TGTGCCACCAGCAGAGAAAAGGGGCAGAACTATGGCTACACCTTC,CATSREKGQNYGYTF
.,many,TRBJ1-1,TRBV18,TGTGCCAGCTCACCCGGCAGAATCACTGAAGCTTTCTTT,CASSPGRITEAFF
.,many,TRBJ1-2,TRBV12-3/TRBV12-4,TGTGCCAGCAGTTTTACGACCGGAGAATTTAATGGCTACACCTTC,CASSFTTGEFNGYTF
TRBD1,few,TRBJ1-4,TRBV4-2,TGTGCCAGCAGCCAAGGGGTCGGGACAGGGGTTGAAAAACTGTTTTTT,CASSQGVGTGVEKLFF
TRBD2,.,TRBJ2-5,TRBV5-6,TGTGCCAGCAGTTACAATAGCGGGGGTCAACAGACCCAGTACTTC,CASSYNSGGQQTQYF
TRBD1,.,TRBJ2-1,TRBV19,TGTGCCAGTAGTCCTTCGCCGGGACAGGGGTACAATGAGCAGTTCTTC,CASSPSPGQGYNEQFF
.,many,TRBJ1-1,TRBV20-1,TGCAGTGCCTCCCTAGGGCATATGAACACTGAAGCTTTCTTT,CSASLGHMNTEAFF
TRBD1,.,TRBJ2-6,TRBV6-1,TGTGCCAGCAGTGAGGGACAGGGGTTTGGAGGGGCCAACGTCCTGACTTTC,CASSEGQGFGGANVLTF
.,few,TRBJ1-4,TRBV30,TGTGCCTGGAGTCCGGCCCGGGTTGAAAAACTGTTTTTT,CAWSPARVEKLFF
TRBD1,many,TRBJ1-5,TRBV28,TGTGCCAGCAGAGATCCAAACGGACAGGGGAATCAGCCCCAGCATTTT,CASRDPNGQGNQPQHF
.,.,TRBJ1-1,TRBV12-3/TRBV12-4,TGTGCCAGCAGTTTAGTCGACAGGAACACTGAAGCTTTCTTT,CASSLVDRNTEAFF
.,.,TRBJ1-5,TRBV6-1,TGTGCCAGCAGTGACGGGACGGGGCCTGCTTGGAATCAGCCCCAGCATTTT,CASSDGTGPAWNQPQHF
.,.,TRBJ2-7,TRBV27,TGTGCCAGCAGTCTCCGGGGGACGCTTTACGAGCAGTACTTC,CASSLRGTLYEQYF
TRBD1,.,TRBJ2-7,TRBV12-3/TRBV12-4,TGTGCCAGCAGCCAGCCGGGACAGGGGGGATCCGAGCAGTACTTC,CASSQPGQGGSEQYF
.,.,TRBJ2-7,TRBV20-1,TGCAGTGCTAGAGGAAGGACTCTCACAGCGCCTTTCTCCTACGAGCAGTACTTC,CSARGRTLTAPFSYEQYF